These T cell receptor beta chains were read from a single sample in a study of spatial heterogeneity in lung cancer. TCRdb re-analysed the 5' RACE reads in MiXCR, keeping a single row per CDR3 protein. Of over 9,000 distinct CDR3 sequences listed, more than 12% are singletons. The sequencing here drew on lung tumor tissue, taken at surgery. The receptor set was obtained from a male donor with early-stage non-small cell lung cancer. Both conserved end residues are part of each CDR3. Fields, in order: V gene, D gene, J gene, clone size, CDR3 protein, CDR3 DNA. A D gene is named only where the DNA matches it firmly. Size is stated for part of the rows, as once, few or many counts, or as a class when the clone is expanded.

>TRBV23-1|.|TRBJ2-5|.
CASSLRQGGETQYF
TGCGCCAGCAGTCTGAGACAGGGAGGAGAGACCCAGTACTTC
>TRBV29-1|.|TRBJ2-7|medium-sized
CSVGVLGYEQYF
TGCAGCGTTGGGGTCCTGGGCTACGAGCAGTACTTC
>TRBV11-3|TRBD2|TRBJ2-1|many
CASSLGGGAIVDEQFF
TGTGCCAGCAGCTTAGGCGGGGGGGCGATTGTGGATGAGCAGTTCTTC
>TRBV29-1|.|TRBJ1-1|medium-sized
CSVATWTAPQEAFF
TGCAGCGTTGCCACTTGGACGGCCCCCCAAGAAGCTTTCTTT
>TRBV20-1|.|TRBJ1-2|many
CSAQELNYGYTF
TGCAGTGCTCAGGAACTCAACTATGGCTACACCTTC
>TRBV30|.|TRBJ2-7|few
CAWAGTDSYEQYF
TGTGCCTGGGCCGGGACGGATTCCTACGAGCAGTACTTC
>TRBV4-3|.|TRBJ2-7|.
CASSQDIPTSWLDYEQYF
TGCGCCAGCAGCCAAGATATCCCTACCTCTTGGCTAGATTACGAGCAGTACTTC
>TRBV20-1|.|TRBJ1-4|many
CSARIPTNEKLFF
TGCAGTGCTAGAATTCCAACTAATGAAAAACTGTTTTTT
>TRBV20-1|TRBD1|TRBJ1-1|many
CSAHRGNTEAFF
TGCAGTGCTCACAGGGGGAACACTGAAGCTTTCTTT
>TRBV7-9|.|TRBJ1-4|medium-sized
CASSPPTNEKLFF
TGTGCCAGCAGCCCTCCAACTAATGAAAAACTGTTTTTT
>TRBV27|.|TRBJ1-6|many
CASSLSGFYNSPLHF
TGTGCCAGCAGTTTATCAGGGTTCTATAATTCACCCCTCCACTTT
>TRBV7-6|TRBD2|TRBJ2-1|many
CASSRTGTSGGTEQFF
TGTGCCAGCAGCCGAACCGGGACTAGCGGGGGTACCGAGCAGTTCTTC
>TRBV12-3/TRBV12-4|TRBD1|TRBJ1-2|.
CASSPSQGASGYTF
TGTGCCAGCAGTCCCTCACAGGGGGCGTCCGGCTACACCTTC
>TRBV7-2|.|TRBJ1-4|.
CASSLTGTRNEKLFF
TGTGCCAGCAGCTTAACCGGGACACGAAATGAAAAACTGTTTTTT
>TRBV10-3|.|TRBJ1-2|many
CAISEAMEGYTF
TGTGCCATCAGTGAAGCTATGGAAGGCTACACCTTC
>TRBV3-1|.|TRBJ2-1|medium-sized
CASSPRRTEGNEQFF
TGTGCCAGCAGCCCGAGGCGGACAGAAGGCAATGAGCAGTTCTTC
>TRBV3-1|TRBD2|TRBJ2-7|.
CASSQAGGEQYF
TGTGCCAGCAGCCAAGCGGGAGGGGAGCAGTACTTC
>TRBV7-2|TRBD2|TRBJ2-1|many
CASSSRTSGGRSNEQFF
TGTGCCAGCAGCTCCCGGACTAGCGGGGGGCGCAGCAATGAGCAGTTCTTC
>TRBV29-1|.|TRBJ1-1|many
CSVESRGRGFNTEAFF
TGCAGCGTCGAGTCCCGTGGCAGGGGATTTAACACTGAAGCTTTCTTT
>TRBV25-1|.|TRBJ1-5|.
CASSGGGSLNQPQHF
TGTGCCAGCAGTGGCGGAGGGTCCCTCAATCAGCCCCAGCATTTT
>TRBV5-5|.|TRBJ2-5|.
CVSSLIPRGETQYF
TGTGTCAGCAGCTTGATTCCCAGGGGAGAGACCCAGTACTTC
>TRBV25-1|.|TRBJ1-5|.
CASSEYSLGSNQPQHF
TGTGCCAGCAGTGAATATTCTCTCGGGAGCAATCAGCCCCAGCATTTT
>TRBV6-6|.|TRBJ1-1|.
CASSYDYTEAFF
TGTGCCAGCAGTTACGACTACACTGAAGCTTTCTTT
>TRBV9|.|TRBJ2-3|few
CASSPLGGGDTQYF
TGTGCCAGCAGCCCACTCGGGGGCGGGGATACGCAGTATTTT
>TRBV7-7|.|TRBJ2-1|many
CASSPAGLNNEQFF
TGTGCTAGCAGCCCGGCGGGTCTTAACAATGAGCAGTTCTTC
>TRBV27|TRBD2|TRBJ2-3|many
CASSRLALSWDTQYF
TGTGCCAGCAGCAGACTAGCTTTGTCGTGGGATACGCAGTATTTT
>TRBV7-6|.|TRBJ2-7|.
CASSEHPPPYEQYF
TGTGCCAGCAGCGAGCACCCCCCACCCTACGAGCAGTACTTC
>TRBV6-1|TRBD1|TRBJ1-1|.
CASSKSRQGGITEAFF
TGTGCCAGCAGTAAGTCCCGACAGGGCGGAATCACTGAAGCTTTCTTT
>TRBV27|.|TRBJ2-1|medium-sized
CASRVSGSFNEQFF
TGTGCCAGCAGAGTCTCCGGAAGCTTCAATGAGCAGTTCTTC
>TRBV12-3/TRBV12-4|TRBD1|TRBJ1-1|many
CASSSTGRNTEAFF
TGTGCCAGCAGTTCGACAGGGAGGAACACTGAAGCTTTCTTT
>TRBV20-1|TRBD2|TRBJ2-1|many
CSAQILAGGRYNEQFF
TGCAGTGCCCAAATCCTAGCGGGGGGGCGGTACAATGAGCAGTTCTTC
>TRBV3-2|.|TRBJ2-1|many
CASSQTSLSEQFF
TGTGCCAGCAGCCAGACTAGTTTGAGTGAGCAGTTCTTC
>TRBV2|TRBD2|TRBJ2-1|few
CASSEGLAGNEQFF
TGTGCCAGCAGCGAGGGACTAGCGGGAAATGAGCAGTTCTTC
>TRBV20-1|TRBD1|TRBJ1-1|many
CSYKQGALNTEAFF
TGCAGCTATAAACAGGGGGCGCTGAACACTGAAGCTTTCTTT
>TRBV6-6|.|TRBJ1-5|.
CASSWSIGKPQHF
TGTGCCAGCAGCTGGTCTATAGGGAAGCCCCAGCATTTT
>TRBV7-2|TRBD1|TRBJ2-4|many
CASSTGQQNIQYF
TGTGCCAGCAGTACGGGACAGCAAAACATTCAGTACTTC
>TRBV29-1|.|TRBJ2-3|large
CSVSNLEADTQYF
TGCAGCGTTTCGAACCTGGAGGCAGATACGCAGTATTTT
>TRBV29-1|.|TRBJ2-7|many
CSVEPSGRGEQYF
TGCAGCGTTGAACCCAGTGGACGTGGCGAGCAGTACTTC
>TRBV6-5|TRBD1|TRBJ2-1|few
CASSYSQGQGLLSSYNEQFF
TGTGCCAGCAGTTACTCACAGGGACAGGGGCTCCTAAGCTCCTACAATGAGCAGTTCTTC
>TRBV6-2/TRBV6-3|.|TRBJ1-1|.
CASSRFLGAGATEAFF
TGTGCCAGCAGCCGCTTCTTGGGGGCAGGGGCCACTGAAGCTTTCTTT
>TRBV4-2|.|TRBJ1-1|many
CASSLQPNTEAFF
TGTGCCAGCAGCCTCCAACCGAACACTGAAGCTTTCTTT
>TRBV20-1|TRBD1|TRBJ1-5|medium-sized
CSARRRDRPNQPQHF
TGCAGTGCTCGACGTCGGGACAGGCCGAATCAGCCCCAGCATTTT
>TRBV6-2/TRBV6-3|TRBD2|TRBJ2-1|many
CASTDGPTSGIYNEQFF
TGTGCCAGCACCGACGGCCCAACTAGCGGGATCTACAATGAGCAGTTCTTC
>TRBV3-1|TRBD2|TRBJ2-7|many
CASSHGTSGRYEQYF
TGTGCCAGCAGCCACGGGACTAGCGGGAGATACGAGCAGTACTTC
>TRBV6-5|TRBD2|TRBJ2-7|many
CASGETGTSDEQYF
TGTGCCAGCGGAGAAACCGGGACTAGCGACGAGCAGTACTTC
>TRBV12-3/TRBV12-4|TRBD1|TRBJ1-1|.
CASTSTGGETEAFF
TGTGCCAGCACCTCGACAGGGGGAGAAACTGAAGCTTTCTTT
>TRBV7-2|TRBD2|TRBJ2-1|medium-sized
CASSGKTSGIPYNEQFF
TGTGCCAGCAGCGGGAAGACTAGCGGGATCCCCTACAATGAGCAGTTCTTC
>TRBV7-6|TRBD1|TRBJ1-6|many
CASSLAPGQGNSPLHF
TGTGCCAGCAGCTTAGCACCTGGACAGGGTAATTCACCCCTCCACTTT
>TRBV27|.|TRBJ2-7|many
CASGLGREEQYF
TGTGCCAGCGGGCTAGGAAGGGAGGAGCAGTACTTC
>TRBV10-3|.|TRBJ2-7|.
CAIGDQGFNYEQYF
TGTGCCATCGGTGATCAGGGGTTCAACTACGAGCAGTACTTC
>TRBV24-1|.|TRBJ1-1|.
CATRSEMNTEAFF
TGTGCCACCCGGTCAGAGATGAACACTGAAGCTTTCTTT
>TRBV7-7|TRBD2|TRBJ2-5|many
CASSPGRVAGSGETQYF
TGTGCTAGCAGCCCCGGGCGGGTAGCGGGTTCTGGAGAGACCCAGTACTTC
>TRBV12-3/TRBV12-4|.|TRBJ2-5|many
CASSLPATQETQYF
TGTGCCAGCAGTTTACCCGCTACCCAAGAGACCCAGTACTTC
>TRBV7-2|.|TRBJ1-1|few
CASSPTWVNTEAFF
TGTGCCAGCAGCCCGACGTGGGTGAACACTGAAGCTTTCTTT
>TRBV6-2/TRBV6-3|.|TRBJ1-2|medium-sized
CASTLGPPHPYGYTF
TGTGCCAGCACCTTGGGACCGCCTCACCCCTATGGCTACACCTTC
>TRBV6-6|.|TRBJ1-1|many
CASTPGGGNTEAFF
TGTGCCAGCACCCCTGGGGGGGGGAACACTGAAGCTTTCTTT
>TRBV12-3/TRBV12-4|TRBD2|TRBJ2-5|many
CASSSIAGGRETQYF
TGTGCCAGCAGTTCAATAGCGGGGGGGCGAGAGACCCAGTACTTC
>TRBV3-1|TRBD2|TRBJ2-3|many
CASSQGLAGGDTQYF
TGTGCCAGCAGCCAGGGACTAGCGGGAGGGGATACGCAGTATTTT